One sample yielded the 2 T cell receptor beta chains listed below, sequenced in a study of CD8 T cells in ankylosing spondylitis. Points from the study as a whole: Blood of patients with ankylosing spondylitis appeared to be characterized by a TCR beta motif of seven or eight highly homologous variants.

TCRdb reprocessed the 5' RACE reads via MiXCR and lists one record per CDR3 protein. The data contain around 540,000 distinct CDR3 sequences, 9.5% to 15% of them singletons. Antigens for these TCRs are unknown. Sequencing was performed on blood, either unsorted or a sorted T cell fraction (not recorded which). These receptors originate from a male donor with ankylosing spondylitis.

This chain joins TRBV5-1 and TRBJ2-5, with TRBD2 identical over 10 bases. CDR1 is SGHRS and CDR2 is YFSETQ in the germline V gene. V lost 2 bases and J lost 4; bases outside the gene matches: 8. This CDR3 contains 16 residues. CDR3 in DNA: TGCGCCAGCAGCTTTGATCTAGCGGGAGTCTCAGAGACCCAGTACTTC. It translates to CASSFDLAGVSETQYF.

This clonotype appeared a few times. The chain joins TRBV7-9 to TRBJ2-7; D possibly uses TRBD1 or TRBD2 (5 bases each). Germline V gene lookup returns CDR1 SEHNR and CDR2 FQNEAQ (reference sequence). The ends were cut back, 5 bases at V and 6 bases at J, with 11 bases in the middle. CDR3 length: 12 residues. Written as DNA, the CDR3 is TGTGCCAGCAGCCCTAATGGGGGCGAGCAGTACTTC. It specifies CASSPNGGEQYF.